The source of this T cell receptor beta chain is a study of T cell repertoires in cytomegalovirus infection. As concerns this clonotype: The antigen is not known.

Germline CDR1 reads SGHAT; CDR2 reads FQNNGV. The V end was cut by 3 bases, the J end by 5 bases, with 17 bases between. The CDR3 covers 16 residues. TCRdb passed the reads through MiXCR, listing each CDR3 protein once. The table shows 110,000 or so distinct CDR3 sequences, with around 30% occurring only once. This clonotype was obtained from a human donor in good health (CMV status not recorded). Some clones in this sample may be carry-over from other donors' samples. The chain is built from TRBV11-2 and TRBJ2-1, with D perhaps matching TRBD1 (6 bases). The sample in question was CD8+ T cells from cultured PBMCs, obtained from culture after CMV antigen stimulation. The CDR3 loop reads CASSLADRLGHNEQFF. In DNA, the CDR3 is TGTGCCAGCAGCTTGGCAGACAGGCTCGGACACAATGAGCAGTTCTTC.